The T cell receptor beta chain described here comes from a study of blood T cell repertoires in COVID-19 (dated by TCRdb to the early 2020s). Study-wide context: Samples covering the acute and convalescent phases of COVID-19 were provided by collaborators in the United States, Italy and Spain. The repertoires were made available in a free public database intended to serve as a resource for research on the immune response to SARS-CoV-2. Where HLA class I and class II types were available, the types were taken from metadata supplied by the sample provider, not from assay-based typing. The dataset comprised deeply sampled blood TCRbeta repertoires from subjects exposed to, actively infected with, or recovered from COVID-19. The prospective study material was composed of cDNA or gDNA derived from T cells, B-cell-depleted T cells, or PBMCs. A de-identified subject ID, COVID-19 status, age in years and sex were almost always included in the sample metadata. The samples were drawn from two sources: the first 160 participants of the ongoing ImmuneRACE study, and 1,000 to 1,500 subjects contributed by 6 global collaborators. Here is what the overall study found, with its caveats: How much clinical and demographic metadata was included differed by source and by participant, and the metadata was provided uncurated.

This clone was recorded once. Its target antigen remains unknown. No base quality values were provided; no much bigger clone lies one nucleotide off. From cysteine to phenylalanine, the CDR3 is 16 amino acids long. The DNA shown is the 48-base CDR3, in frame from base 1. The germline V gene provides CDR1 SGDLS and CDR2 YYNGEE. V trim: 0 bases; J trim: 8 bases; unmatched bases: 7. The immunoSEQ Assay, a bias-controlled multiplex PCR, was used to amplify TCRbeta CDR3 regions from genomic DNA. Regarding the original processing steps: Nucleated cell counts per sample were estimated from amplification of reference gene primers within the assay. To quantify the absolute abundance of each unique TCRbeta CDR3 rearrangement, sequence reads were collapsed and filtered. For each sample, productive Simpson clonality was calculated as the square root of Simpson's diversity index over productive rearrangements. The clones in this table, taken by TCRdb from immuneACCESS, are in-frame only. Not every clone is retained; where verified, under half of the shortfall comes from an unresolved V gene, and the cause of the rest is unknown. D and trimming were read from the DNA, whereas the V and J calls and clone size are those reported in that table. The sample table records about 140,000 clones; around nine tenths of these occur just once. The ten largest clones capture about 10% of the sample.

Whole blood was collected in K2EDTA tubes by collaborating institutions according to the institutions' own protocols. Collaborator samples were shipped for TCRbeta analysis as frozen whole blood, isolated PBMCs, or DNA extracted from either sample type. The TCR comes from a man in his fifties with active or convalescent COVID-19. In this chain, TRBV9 is recombined with TRBJ1-4; the central 10 bases match TRBD1. Sequencing was performed on peripheral blood. The CDR3 region: CASSVGQGAPGEKLFF. The sequenced DNA is TGTGCCAGCAGCGTAGGACAGGGGGCGCCGGGGGAAAAACTGTTTTTT.